Below, one T cell receptor (beta chain) is given with its context. Antigen specificity is unknown. In every patient, relapse followed autologous stem cell transplantation, while exposure to brentuximab vedotin differed. This entry comes from a study of PD-1 blockade in classical Hodgkin lymphoma. The CDR3 extends over 16 amino acids. Germline values: CDR1 GTSNPN, CDR2 SVGIG (reference sequence). With 0 bases removed from V and 3 bases from J, the gap between germline ends came to 15 bases. This table comes from immunoSEQ multiplex PCR, and its TCRdb copy is limited to in-frame clones, with some not included. In the table there are approximately 8,000 clones, under 90% of which are singletons. Findings and caveats of the study: Healthy donors reportedly exceeded newly diagnosed patients in baseline TCR diversity. Patients were excluded if nivolumab began under 1 year after ASCT (the autologous transplant).

Sample: peripheral blood mononuclear cells (PBMCs), taken at baseline. The J gene is TRBJ2-1, the V gene TRBV30; D possibly corresponds to TRBD2 (5 bases). The sequence came from a human donor with classical Hodgkin lymphoma. CDR3 sequence (DNA): TGTGCCTGGAGTGTCTCGGCGGGCAGAATCTACAATGAGCAGTTCTTC. This codes for CAWSVSAGRIYNEQFF.